The present T cell receptor beta chain was sequenced within a study of cytomegalovirus exposure and HLA in healthy donors. Broader study findings: The majority of TCR sequences were rare, yet some public TCRs appeared in many donors. In a later analysis, approximately 15,000 TCR beta sequences were associated with HLA alleles at 0.05 false discovery rate.

With regard to this clone: Its antigen is currently unknown.

PCR primers comprised 60 Vbeta and 13 Jbeta primers. TCRdb keeps only in-frame clones here, not all; method: immunoSEQ multiplex PCR. Of 150,000 to 200,000 clones in the sample, approximately 80% were seen once. Between the trimmed V and J ends, which lost 4 bases and 3 bases, there was a span of 11 bases. CDR1 and CDR2 (germline): SGHRS, YFSETQ. CDR3 length equals 13 residues. This clonotype was obtained from a man aged 30-40 years in good health and CMV-seropositive. The sample consisted of PBMCs. The chain joins TRBV5-1 to TRBJ2-7; D perhaps matches TRBD1 (6 bases). CDR3: CASSPGQIYEQYF. CDR3 nucleotide sequence: TGCGCCAGCAGCCCCGGACAGATCTACGAGCAGTACTTC. Full variable domain (remainder filled in from reference TRBV5-1 and TRBJ2-7): KAGVTQTPRYLIKTRGQQVTLSCSPISGHRSVSWYQQTPGQGLQFLFEYFSETQRNKGNFPGRFSGRQFSNSRSEMNVSTLELGDSALYLCASSPGQIYEQYFGPGTRLTVT.